A selection of T cell receptor beta chains follows, all from one sample in a study of chemoradiotherapy in HPV16-positive cancers. Sequencing was performed with immunoSEQ multiplex PCR; in TCRdb, only in-frame clones are kept and a portion is missing. The data hold fewer than 9,500 clones, with roughly two thirds observed a single time. This specimen was tumor tissue, taken from a patient who underwent chemoradiotherapy. The receptors come from a human donor with HPV-associated anogenital cancer. Both conserved end residues are part of each CDR3. A D gene is named only where the DNA matches it firmly. Not all rows give a size; the values are once, few, many and, for expanded clones, a class.

TRBV11-2	NA	TRBJ2-1	NA	CASSFFTGTLYNEQFF	TGTGCCAGCAGCTTTTTTACAGGGACCCTTTACAATGAGCAGTTCTTC
TRBV27	NA	TRBJ2-1	NA	CASSFGGPHNEQFF	TGTGCCAGCAGTTTTGGAGGGCCCCACAATGAGCAGTTCTTC
TRBV11-2	once	TRBJ2-3	NA	CATKERQHTDTQYF	TGTGCCACCAAAGAGCGACAGCACACAGATACGCAGTATTTT
TRBV7-9	once	TRBJ2-3	NA	CASSLGGGGGTDTQYF	TGTGCCAGCAGCTTAGGCGGGGGCGGTGGCACAGATACGCAGTATTTT
TRBV10-2	few	TRBJ1-1	NA	CASSDGLNTEAFF	TGCGCCAGCAGTGACGGATTGAACACTGAAGCTTTCTTT
TRBV30	NA	TRBJ1-2	NA	CAWRASNYGYTF	TGTGCCTGGAGGGCCAGTAACTATGGCTACACCTTC
TRBV11-1	few	TRBJ2-7	NA	CASTVGSMGEQYF	TGTGCCAGCACCGTGGGTTCAATGGGCGAGCAGTACTTC
TRBV6-4	NA	TRBJ2-1	NA	CASRLPNEQFF	TGTGCCAGCAGACTCCCCAATGAGCAGTTCTTC
TRBV6-4	few	TRBJ2-2	TRBD2	CASSEAGDTGELFF	TGTGCCAGCAGTGAAGCGGGGGACACCGGGGAGCTGTTTTTT
TRBV19	NA	TRBJ2-2	NA	CASSWQGNTGELFF	TGTGCCAGTAGCTGGCAGGGGAACACCGGGGAGCTGTTTTTT
TRBV2	NA	TRBJ1-4	NA	CASSDHRTNEKLFF	TGTGCCAGCAGTGACCACAGAACTAATGAAAAACTGTTTTTT
TRBV4-3	NA	TRBJ2-1	TRBD2	CASSPGLAGGGISYNEQFF	TGCGCCAGCAGCCCGGGACTAGCGGGAGGGGGGATCTCCTACAATGAGCAGTTCTTC
TRBV5-6	NA	TRBJ2-7	NA	CASSLSPYEQYF	TGTGCCAGCAGCTTGTCCCCCTACGAGCAGTACTTC
TRBV10-1	NA	TRBJ2-4	TRBD1	CASSLGDSKNIQYF	TGCGCCAGCAGCCTCGGGGACAGTAAAAACATTCAGTACTTC
TRBV2	large	TRBJ1-3	NA	CASSLQDFSGNTIYF	TGTGCCAGCAGTTTACAGGACTTCTCTGGAAACACCATATATTTT
TRBV2	NA	TRBJ1-1	NA	CASSINRVEAFF	TGTGCCAGCAGTATCAACAGGGTTGAAGCTTTCTTT
TRBV7-2	NA	TRBJ2-3	NA	CASSSRAEVTDTQYF	TGTGCCAGCAGCTCCAGGGCGGAAGTCACAGATACGCAGTATTTT
TRBV7-2	NA	TRBJ2-2	NA	CASSLVRSMAGELFF	TGTGCCAGCAGCTTAGTTCGTAGCATGGCCGGGGAGCTGTTTTTT
TRBV29-1	NA	TRBJ2-7	TRBD1	CSADRAGEQYF	TGCAGCGCAGACAGGGCCGGCGAGCAGTACTTC
TRBV6-6	NA	TRBJ2-1	NA	CASSYGRPAYNEQFF	TGTGCCAGCAGTTACGGGAGGCCTGCCTACAATGAGCAGTTCTTC
TRBV5-1	few	TRBJ1-6	TRBD1	CASSLGDRENSPLHF	TGCGCCAGCAGCTTGGGGGACAGGGAGAATTCACCCCTCCACTTT
TRBV6-5	NA	TRBJ2-3	TRBD1	CASSYSGQGLDTQYF	TGTGCCAGCAGTTACTCGGGACAGGGTCTAGATACGCAGTATTTT
TRBV9	NA	TRBJ2-7	NA	CASSVEQGAGGEQYF	TGTGCCAGCAGCGTGGAACAGGGGGCGGGGGGTGAGCAGTACTTC
TRBV5-4	NA	TRBJ2-7	TRBD2	CASSIAGGTSYEQYF	TGTGCCAGCAGCATAGCGGGAGGAACCTCCTACGAGCAGTACTTC
TRBV4-2	once	TRBJ2-7	TRBD2	CASSQIQTSSSYEQYF	TGTGCCAGCAGCCAAATTCAGACTAGCTCCTCCTACGAGCAGTACTTC
TRBV11-2	NA	TRBJ2-3	NA	CASSLVGVTDTQYF	TGTGCCAGCAGCTTAGTTGGCGTCACAGATACGCAGTATTTT
TRBV4-1	NA	TRBJ2-5	TRBD2	CASSQDTGLAGGQETQYF	TGCGCCAGCAGCCAAGATACAGGACTAGCGGGAGGCCAAGAGACCCAGTACTTC
TRBV5-1	NA	TRBJ2-5	TRBD1	CASSRQGAIEETQYF	TGCGCCAGCAGCCGACAGGGGGCGATCGAAGAGACCCAGTACTTC
TRBV27	NA	TRBJ1-6	TRBD1	CASSRDRENSPLHF	TGTGCCAGCTCCAGGGACAGGGAGAATTCACCCCTCCACTTT
TRBV6-6	NA	TRBJ1-1	NA	CASSSEAGRTTEAFF	TGTGCCAGCAGTTCTGAAGCAGGGAGAACAACTGAAGCTTTCTTT
TRBV5-1	NA	TRBJ2-7	NA	CASSGGGNEDEQYF	TGCGCCAGCAGCGGAGGGGGGAATGAGGACGAGCAGTACTTC
TRBV5-4	NA	TRBJ2-1	NA	CASSPVSGAGEQFF	TGTGCCAGCAGCCCGGTTTCGGGGGCGGGAGAGCAGTTCTTC
TRBV7-9	NA	TRBJ2-1	NA	CASSPQSRSYNEQFF	TGTGCCAGCAGCCCGCAGAGTCGCTCCTACAATGAGCAGTTCTTC
TRBV18	few	TRBJ1-2	NA	CASSRTEDYGYTF	TGTGCCAGCTCACGGACAGAGGACTATGGCTACACCTTC
TRBV4-3	NA	TRBJ2-3	NA	CASSQISSTDTQYF	TGCGCCAGCAGCCAAATATCTAGCACAGATACGCAGTATTTT
TRBV6-4	NA	TRBJ2-2	TRBD2	CASSPAGGTGELFF	TGTGCCAGCAGTCCAGCGGGGGGGACCGGGGAGCTGTTTTTT
TRBV7-9	NA	TRBJ2-3	TRBD1	CASSLAPTGVSTDTQYF	TGTGCCAGCAGCTTAGCACCTACAGGGGTCAGCACAGATACGCAGTATTTT
TRBV2	few	TRBJ2-7	TRBD2	CASSSGDSYEQYF	TGTGCCAGCAGTAGCGGGGACTCCTACGAGCAGTACTTC
TRBV30	once	TRBJ1-2	NA	CAWAPQGQGYTF	TGTGCCTGGGCCCCCCAGGGTCAGGGCTACACCTTC
TRBV10-2	NA	TRBJ1-3	NA	CASSGMFSGNTIYF	TGCGCCAGCAGTGGGATGTTCTCTGGAAACACCATATATTTT
TRBV27	NA	TRBJ1-2	NA	CASSHYIHYGYTF	TGTGCCAGCAGTCACTACATCCACTATGGCTACACCTTC
TRBV28	NA	TRBJ1-2	NA	CASSFSGKSYTF	TGTGCCAGCAGTTTTTCTGGGAAGAGCTACACCTTC
TRBV6-4	few	TRBJ2-1	TRBD2	CASSDSPGGGYNEQFF	TGTGCCAGCAGTGACTCGCCGGGAGGGGGGTACAATGAGCAGTTCTTC
TRBV7-2	few	TRBJ2-5	NA	CASSLFGKTQYF	TGTGCCAGCAGCTTGTTCGGAAAGACCCAGTACTTC